The TCR beta chain under discussion was sequenced for a study of shared clonotypes between healthy human individuals. Overall study context: Aged 18 to 49, the donors were two women and three men.

Donors were healthy HIV-negative adults without recent acute infections or vaccinations. Trimming took 0 bases from V and 5 from J; bases not matched to a gene: 3. The CDR3 loop spans 15 amino acids. Germline CDR1 and CDR2: SGHRS and YFSETQ. This clone has a single count. The assay was run at deep level. Researchers divided each subset's genomic DNA evenly across several immunoSEQ plates. Libraries were prepared by immunoSEQ multiplex PCR; TCRdb keeps only in-frame clonotypes and omits some of them. This table has hundreds of thousands of clones, around two thirds appearing once. This chain links TRBV5-1 with TRBJ2-5, with TRBD2 matching 11 bases. The clonotype originates from a woman under 40 in good health. The sequencing sample was made of memory CD4+ T cells sorted from blood. The subset here: CD45RA-negative fraction. The CDR3 region is CASSLVAGGPETQYF. CDR3 sequence (DNA): TGCGCCAGCAGCTTGGTAGCGGGAGGGCCGGAGACCCAGTACTTC.